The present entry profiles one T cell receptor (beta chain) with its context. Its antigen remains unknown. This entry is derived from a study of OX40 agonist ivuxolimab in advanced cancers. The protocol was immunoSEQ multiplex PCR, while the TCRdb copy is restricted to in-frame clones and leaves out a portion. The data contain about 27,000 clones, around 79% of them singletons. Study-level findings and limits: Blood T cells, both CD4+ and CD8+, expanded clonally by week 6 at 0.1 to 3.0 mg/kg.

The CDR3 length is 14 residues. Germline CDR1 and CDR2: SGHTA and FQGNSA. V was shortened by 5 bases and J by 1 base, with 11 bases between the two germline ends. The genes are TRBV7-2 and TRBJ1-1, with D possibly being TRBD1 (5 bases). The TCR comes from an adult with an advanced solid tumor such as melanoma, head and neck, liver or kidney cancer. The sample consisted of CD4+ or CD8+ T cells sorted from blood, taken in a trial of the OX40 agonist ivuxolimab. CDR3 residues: CASSQTTENTEAFF. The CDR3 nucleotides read TGTGCCAGCAGCCAAACGACAGAGAACACTGAAGCTTTCTTT.